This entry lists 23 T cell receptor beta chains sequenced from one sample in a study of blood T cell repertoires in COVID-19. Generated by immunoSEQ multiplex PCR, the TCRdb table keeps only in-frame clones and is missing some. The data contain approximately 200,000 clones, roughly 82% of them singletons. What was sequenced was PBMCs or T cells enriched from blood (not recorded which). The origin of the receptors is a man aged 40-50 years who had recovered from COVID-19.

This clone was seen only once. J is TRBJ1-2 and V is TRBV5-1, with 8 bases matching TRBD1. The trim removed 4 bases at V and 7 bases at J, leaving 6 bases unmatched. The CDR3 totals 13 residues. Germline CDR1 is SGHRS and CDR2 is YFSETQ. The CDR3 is CASSLDRAAGYTF. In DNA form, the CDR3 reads TGCGCCAGCAGCCTGGACAGGGCGGCTGGCTACACCTTC.

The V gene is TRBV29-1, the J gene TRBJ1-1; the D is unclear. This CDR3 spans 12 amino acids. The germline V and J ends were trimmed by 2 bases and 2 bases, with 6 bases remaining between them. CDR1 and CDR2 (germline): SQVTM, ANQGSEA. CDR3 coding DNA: TGCAGCGTTGAATACGGTAACACTGAAGCTTTCTTT. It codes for CSVEYGNTEAFF.

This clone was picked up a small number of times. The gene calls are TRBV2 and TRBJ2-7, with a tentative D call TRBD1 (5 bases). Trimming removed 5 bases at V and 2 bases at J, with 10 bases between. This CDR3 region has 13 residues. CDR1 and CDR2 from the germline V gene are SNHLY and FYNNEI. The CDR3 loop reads CASSPDSPYEQYV. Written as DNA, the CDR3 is TGTGCCAGCAGTCCTGACAGTCCCTACGAGCAGTACGTC.

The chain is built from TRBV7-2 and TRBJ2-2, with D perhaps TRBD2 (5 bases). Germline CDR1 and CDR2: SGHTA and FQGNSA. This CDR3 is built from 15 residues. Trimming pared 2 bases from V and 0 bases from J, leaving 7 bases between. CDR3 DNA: TGTGCCAGCAGCTTATACGGGGCGAACACCGGGGAGCTGTTTTTT. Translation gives CASSLYGANTGELFF.

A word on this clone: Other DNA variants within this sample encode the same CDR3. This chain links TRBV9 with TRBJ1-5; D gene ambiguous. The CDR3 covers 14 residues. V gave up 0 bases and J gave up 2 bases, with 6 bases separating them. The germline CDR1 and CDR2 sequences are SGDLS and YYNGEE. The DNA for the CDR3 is TGTGCCAGCAGCGTAGCGGGAGGCAATCAGCCCCAGCATTTT. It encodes CASSVAGGNQPQHF.

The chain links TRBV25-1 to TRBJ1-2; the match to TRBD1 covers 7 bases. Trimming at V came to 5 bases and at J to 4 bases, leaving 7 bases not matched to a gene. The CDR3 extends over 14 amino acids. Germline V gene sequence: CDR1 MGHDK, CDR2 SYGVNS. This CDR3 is CASSTGQESYGYTF. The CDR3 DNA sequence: TGTGCCAGCAGTACCGGACAGGAGAGCTATGGCTACACCTTC.

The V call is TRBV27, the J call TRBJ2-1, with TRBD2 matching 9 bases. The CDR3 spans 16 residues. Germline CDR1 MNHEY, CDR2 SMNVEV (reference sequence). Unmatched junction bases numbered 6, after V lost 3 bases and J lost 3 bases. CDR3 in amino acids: CASSFSRLAVYNEQFF. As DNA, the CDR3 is TGTGCCAGCAGTTTCAGCCGACTAGCGGTCTACAATGAGCAGTTCTTC.

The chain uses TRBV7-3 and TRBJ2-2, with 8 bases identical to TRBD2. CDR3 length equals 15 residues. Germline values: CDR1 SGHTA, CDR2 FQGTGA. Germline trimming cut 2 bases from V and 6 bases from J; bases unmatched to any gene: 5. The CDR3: CASSLAGGPPGELFF. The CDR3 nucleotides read TGTGCCAGCAGCTTAGCGGGAGGACCCCCCGGGGAGCTGTTTTTT.

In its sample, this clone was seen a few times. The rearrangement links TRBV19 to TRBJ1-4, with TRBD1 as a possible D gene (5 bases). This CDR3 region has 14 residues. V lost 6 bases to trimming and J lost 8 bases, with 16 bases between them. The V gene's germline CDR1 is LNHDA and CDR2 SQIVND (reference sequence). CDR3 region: CASSPYRQGEKLFF. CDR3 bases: TGTGCCAGTAGCCCGTACAGGCAGGGCGAAAAACTGTTTTTT.

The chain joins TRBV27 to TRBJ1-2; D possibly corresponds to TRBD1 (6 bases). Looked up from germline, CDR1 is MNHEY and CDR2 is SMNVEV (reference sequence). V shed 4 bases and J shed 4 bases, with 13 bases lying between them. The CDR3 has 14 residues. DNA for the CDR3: TGTGCCAGCAGTTCTCCCGGGACATCCTATGGCTACACCTTC. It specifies CASSSPGTSYGYTF.

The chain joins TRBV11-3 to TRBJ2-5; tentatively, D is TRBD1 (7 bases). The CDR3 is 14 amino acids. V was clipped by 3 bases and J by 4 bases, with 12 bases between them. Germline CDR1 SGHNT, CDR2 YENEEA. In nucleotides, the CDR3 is TGTGCCAGCAGCTTTGGCGGGGACAGAGAGACCCAGTACTTC. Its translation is CASSFGGDRETQYF.

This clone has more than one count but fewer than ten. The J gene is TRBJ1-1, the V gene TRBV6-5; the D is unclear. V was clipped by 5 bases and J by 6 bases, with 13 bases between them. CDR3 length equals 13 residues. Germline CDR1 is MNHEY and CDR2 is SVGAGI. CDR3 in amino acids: CASSLAIAAEAFF. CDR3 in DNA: TGTGCCAGCAGTCTCGCGATTGCCGCTGAAGCTTTCTTT.

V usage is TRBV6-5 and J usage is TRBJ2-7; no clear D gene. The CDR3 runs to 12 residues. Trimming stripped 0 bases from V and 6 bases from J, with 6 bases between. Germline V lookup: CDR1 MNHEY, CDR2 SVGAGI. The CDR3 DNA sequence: TGTGCCAGCAGTTACTCAAAGAGCGAGCAGTACGTC. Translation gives CASSYSKSEQYV.

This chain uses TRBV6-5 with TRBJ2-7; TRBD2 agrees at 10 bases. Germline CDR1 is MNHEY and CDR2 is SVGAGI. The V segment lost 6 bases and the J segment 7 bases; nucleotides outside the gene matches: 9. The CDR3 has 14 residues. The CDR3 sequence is CASRRAGGPGEQYF. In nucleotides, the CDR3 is TGTGCCAGCAGGAGAGCGGGAGGGCCAGGAGAGCAGTACTTC.

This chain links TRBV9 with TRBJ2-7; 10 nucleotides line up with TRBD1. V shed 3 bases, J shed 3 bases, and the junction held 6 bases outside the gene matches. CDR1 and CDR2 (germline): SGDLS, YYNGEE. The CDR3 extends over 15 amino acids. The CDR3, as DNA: TGTGCCAGCAGCGCGCTAGGACAGGGGGACTACGAGCAGTACTTC. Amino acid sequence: CASSALGQGDYEQYF.

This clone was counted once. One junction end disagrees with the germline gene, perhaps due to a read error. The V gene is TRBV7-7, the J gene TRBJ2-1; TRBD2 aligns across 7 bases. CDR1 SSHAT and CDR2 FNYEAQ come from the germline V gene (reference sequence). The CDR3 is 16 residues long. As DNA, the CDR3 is TGTGCTAGCAGCTTAGTCGCGGGGAGGGGCTACAATGAGCAGTTCTTC. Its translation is CASSLVAGRGYNEQFF.

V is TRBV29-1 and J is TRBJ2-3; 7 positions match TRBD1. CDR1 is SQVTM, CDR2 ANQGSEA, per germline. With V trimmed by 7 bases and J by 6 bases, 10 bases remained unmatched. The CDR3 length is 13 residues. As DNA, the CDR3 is TGCAGCGAGATCCGGACAGGTGGCGATACGCAGTATTTT. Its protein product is CSEIRTGGDTQYF.

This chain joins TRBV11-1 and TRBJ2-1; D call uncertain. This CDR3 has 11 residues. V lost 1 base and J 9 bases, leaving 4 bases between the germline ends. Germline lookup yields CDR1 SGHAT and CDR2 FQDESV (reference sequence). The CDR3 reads CASSLGGEQFF. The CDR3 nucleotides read TGTGCCAGCAGCTTAGGCGGTGAGCAGTTCTTC.

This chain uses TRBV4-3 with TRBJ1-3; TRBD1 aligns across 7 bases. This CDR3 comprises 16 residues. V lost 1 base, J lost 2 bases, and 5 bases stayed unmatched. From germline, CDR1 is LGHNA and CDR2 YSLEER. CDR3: CASSQGDRRTGNTIYF. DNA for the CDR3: TGCGCCAGCAGCCAAGGGGACAGAAGGACTGGAAACACCATATATTTT.

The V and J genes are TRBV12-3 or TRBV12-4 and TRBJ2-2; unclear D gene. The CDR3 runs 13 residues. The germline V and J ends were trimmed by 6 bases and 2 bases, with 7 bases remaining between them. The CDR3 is CASSSSNTGELFF. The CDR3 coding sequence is TGTGCCAGCAGCTCTAGTAACACCGGGGAGCTGTTTTTT.

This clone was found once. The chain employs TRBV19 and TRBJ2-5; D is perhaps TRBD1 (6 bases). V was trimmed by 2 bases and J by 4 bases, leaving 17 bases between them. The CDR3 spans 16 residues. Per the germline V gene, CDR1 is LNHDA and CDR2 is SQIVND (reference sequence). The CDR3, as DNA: TGTGCCAGTAGTATAAGTCGAACAGGGCCTCTAGAGACCCAGTACTTC. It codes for CASSISRTGPLETQYF.

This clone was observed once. CDR3 coding DNA: TGTGCCAGTAGACGGGGGGAGGGTCAGCCCCAGCATTTT. This translates into CASRRGEGQPQHF. The chain recombines TRBV19 with TRBJ1-5; TRBD1 might be the D (5 bases). Trimming took off 6 bases at V and 6 bases at J, with 12 bases between the two ends. CDR1 LNHDA and CDR2 SQIVND come from the germline V gene (reference sequence). This CDR3 has 13 residues.

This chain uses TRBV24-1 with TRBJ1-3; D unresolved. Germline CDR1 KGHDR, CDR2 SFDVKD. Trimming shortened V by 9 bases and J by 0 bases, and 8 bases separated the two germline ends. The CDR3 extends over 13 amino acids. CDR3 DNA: TGTGCCACCCAGGCCAACTCTGGAAACACCATATATTTT. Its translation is CATQANSGNTIYF.